A selection of T cell receptor beta chains follows, all from one sample in a study of CD8 T cells in Susac syndrome. TCRdb re-analysed the immunoSEQ multiplex PCR reads in MiXCR, keeping a single row per CDR3 protein. This table has over 95,000 distinct CDR3 sequences, about 90% appearing once. Sequencing input: CD8+ T cells from PBMCs. Receptors originate from a human donor in good health. CDR3s include the opening cysteine and the closing phenylalanine or tryptophan. D genes are given only for firm matches. Size tells how often a clone was seen (once, few, many) or the class of an expanded clone, and some rows leave it out.

clone_size | j_call | v_call | d_call | cdr3_nt | cdr3_aa
NA | TRBJ2-3 | TRBV29-1 | TRBD1 | TGCAGCGGAATAGTGGACAGGGGGCGCGCAGATACGCAGTATTTT | CSGIVDRGRADTQYF
NA | TRBJ2-7 | TRBV11-2 | TRBD1 | TGTGCCAGCAGCTTTGGCGGGACAGGGGTGGGCCAGTACTTC | CASSFGGTGVGQYF
once | TRBJ2-1 | TRBV15 | TRBD2 | TGTGCCACCAGCAGAGAGGCCCAGCGGGATCACAATGAGCAGTTCTTC | CATSREAQRDHNEQFF
NA | TRBJ2-6 | TRBV6-2/TRBV6-3 | NA | TGTGCCAGCAGTCCCCCAGACAGACTCCTCTCTGGGGCCAACGTCCTGACTTTC | CASSPPDRLLSGANVLTF
NA | TRBJ2-5 | TRBV9 | TRBD2 | TGTGCCAGCAGCGGGCGGGGGGCTGGGGAGACCCAGTACTTC | CASSGRGAGETQYF
NA | TRBJ1-5 | TRBV12-5 | NA | TGTGCTAGTGGTTTGGTACAAAGGACCCGGGTCTCCGAAGGTTATAGCAATCAGCCCCAGCATTTT | CASGLVQRTRVSEGYSNQPQHF
NA | TRBJ1-5 | TRBV4-2 | NA | TGTGCCAGCAGCCAAGGCGAAGGGCCCAGACCCCAGCATTTT | CASSQGEGPRPQHF
once | TRBJ2-4 | TRBV29-1 | TRBD2 | TGCAGCGTTGAAGGGCGGGAGGCGACCTTAGCCAAAAACATTCAGTACTTC | CSVEGREATLAKNIQYF
NA | TRBJ2-1 | TRBV7-9 | NA | TGTGCCAGCAGCACCGCGACTAGCAGGGGTGAGCAGTTCTTC | CASSTATSRGEQFF
NA | TRBJ1-5 | TRBV29-1 | NA | TGCAGCGTTTCCAGCACAGGGCTGAATCAGCCCCAGCATTTT | CSVSSTGLNQPQHF
NA | TRBJ2-1 | TRBV2 | NA | TGTGCCAGCAGAACCCGACCGACCCTGCAGTTCTTC | CASRTRPTLQFF
NA | TRBJ2-7 | TRBV28 | TRBD1 | TGTGCCAGCATTCCGGGACAGGGGGGCTTCTACGAGCAGTACTTC | CASIPGQGGFYEQYF
once | TRBJ1-1 | TRBV23-1 | NA | TGCGCCAGCTACGGGACACCGGATGAAGCTTTCTTT | CASYGTPDEAFF
NA | TRBJ1-3 | TRBV19 | NA | TGTGCCAGTACCCGGTCGACAGACGCGGGAAACACCATATATTTT | CASTRSTDAGNTIYF
NA | TRBJ2-5 | TRBV2 | TRBD1 | TGTGCCAGCAGTAGCACCGGGACAGTACAAGAGACCCAGTACTTC | CASSSTGTVQETQYF
NA | TRBJ2-6 | TRBV2 | NA | TGTGCCAGCAGTGATAGGCGTGGCTCTGGGGCCAACGTCCTGACTTTC | CASSDRRGSGANVLTF
NA | TRBJ1-2 | TRBV6-2/TRBV6-3 | NA | TGTGCCAGCAGTTACCCCGACAGGACCCGGCTTACCTATGGCTACACCTTC | CASSYPDRTRLTYGYTF
NA | TRBJ2-5 | TRBV27 | NA | TGTGCCAGCAGTGGGCAGGGAGGAGGAGAGACCCAGTACTTC | CASSGQGGGETQYF
NA | TRBJ1-4 | TRBV25-1 | NA | TGTGCCTCTTCCAGGGGTAATGAAAAACTGTTTTTT | CASSRGNEKLFF
NA | TRBJ1-2 | TRBV6-5 | NA | TGTGCCAGCAGTTCCCGGGACACGGGGGGAGGCTACACCTTC | CASSSRDTGGGYTF
NA | TRBJ1-1 | TRBV6-5 | NA | TGTGCCAGCAGTTACTCGAGGGCAGGGTCTATGAACACTGAAGCTTTCTTT | CASSYSRAGSMNTEAFF
NA | TRBJ2-1 | TRBV11-2 | NA | TGTGCCTCGGTTTACAGGCCCACCCCCGGCGATGAGCAGTTCTTC | CASVYRPTPGDEQFF
once | TRBJ1-5 | TRBV3-1 | TRBD1 | TGTGCCAGCAGCCAAGGGGACAGGGCTTTGTTTGGCAATCAGCCCCAGCATTTT | CASSQGDRALFGNQPQHF
NA | TRBJ2-5 | TRBV18 | NA | TGTGCCAGCTCACCAACGATACAAGAGACCCAGTACTTC | CASSPTIQETQYF
NA | TRBJ2-5 | TRBV11-2 | TRBD2 | TGTGCCAGCACCCCCGGGACTAAAGAGACCCAGTACTTC | CASTPGTKETQYF
NA | TRBJ1-2 | TRBV3-1 | TRBD1 | TGTGCCAGCAGCCAAGGACAGGGGGCTAGCGGGGGCTACACCTTC | CASSQGQGASGGYTF
once | TRBJ2-3 | TRBV13 | NA | TGTGCCAGCAGCTTAGTTCGGGGAGATACGCAGTATTTT | CASSLVRGDTQYF
once | TRBJ1-5 | TRBV27 | NA | TGTGCCAGCAGTTTAACGGTTTGGGGGCAGCCCCAGCATTTT | CASSLTVWGQPQHF
once | TRBJ2-7 | TRBV20-1 | TRBD2 | TGCAGTGCTAGTTTCGGCGGGAGGGTAGGCGAGCAGTACTTC | CSASFGGRVGEQYF
NA | TRBJ2-1 | TRBV19 | TRBD1 | TGTGCCAGTAGTGTACAGGGGAATGAGCAGTTCTTC | CASSVQGNEQFF
NA | TRBJ1-6 | TRBV7-2 | NA | TGTGCCAGCAGCCCCCGGGAGGGGGGCTTTAGCTCACCCCTCCACTTT | CASSPREGGFSSPLHF
NA | TRBJ2-2 | TRBV29-1 | NA | TGCAGCGTTACGGGAGAGAACACCGGGGAGCTGTTTTTT | CSVTGENTGELFF
NA | TRBJ1-6 | TRBV29-1 | NA | TGCAGCTACAAAAGCTCCTATAATTCACCCCTCCACTTT | CSYKSSYNSPLHF
NA | TRBJ2-7 | TRBV6-1 | NA | TGTGCCAGCACCCGAACCTCCGGGGCTAGCTCCTACGAGCAGTACTTC | CASTRTSGASSYEQYF
NA | TRBJ2-1 | TRBV15 | NA | TGTGCCACCAGCAGTTCTTCACTGGACAATGAGCAGTTCTTC | CATSSSSLDNEQFF
NA | TRBJ1-1 | TRBV19 | TRBD1 | TGTGCCAGTACTTGGACAGGGGGGGGCAACACTGAAGCTTTCTTT | CASTWTGGGNTEAFF
NA | TRBJ2-7 | TRBV18 | NA | TGTGCCAGCTCCCATAACTCCTACGAGCAGTACTTC | CASSHNSYEQYF
NA | TRBJ2-7 | TRBV28 | NA | TGTGCCAGCTTTAGTTTCGGGTTAGCCTACGAGCAGTACTTC | CASFSFGLAYEQYF
NA | TRBJ2-7 | TRBV29-1 | NA | TGCAGCGCCTCAGCCACAGGGAACGAGCAGTACTTC | CSASATGNEQYF
NA | TRBJ1-6 | TRBV15 | NA | TGTGCCACCTCGGAGGGAGTCAATTCACCCCTCCACTTT | CATSEGVNSPLHF
NA | TRBJ1-6 | TRBV2 | NA | TGTGCCAGCAGTGAAGTGAAGGGAGAGGAGTCACCCCTCCACTTT | CASSEVKGEESPLHF
NA | TRBJ2-1 | TRBV12-3/TRBV12-4 | NA | TGTGCCAGCAGCCCCCCGGCGCTTCTTTCCTACAATGAGCAGTTCTTC | CASSPPALLSYNEQFF
NA | TRBJ1-5 | TRBV2 | NA | TGTGCCAGCAGTGATGACGGTGGTAAGGGTCAGCCCCAGCATTTT | CASSDDGGKGQPQHF
NA | TRBJ1-5 | TRBV19 | TRBD1 | TGTGCCAGTAACCTAGAGGGAGGGGGCGCGTTCAGACGGCCCCAGCATTTT | CASNLEGGGAFRRPQHF
NA | TRBJ2-1 | TRBV9 | TRBD2 | TGTGCCAGCAGCGGCCACTTCAGCGGGAGGGCCGTGGAGCAGTTCTTC | CASSGHFSGRAVEQFF